A selection of T cell receptor beta chains follows, all from one sample in a study of Graves' ophthalmopathy and Graves' hyperthyroidism. TCRdb reanalysed the multiplex PCR reads using MiXCR and keeps one entry per CDR3 protein. The top ten clones hold 8.5% to 9.5% of a sample with about 200,000 distinct CDR3 sequences, about 32% of them seen once. Sequenced material: peripheral blood. The receptor set was obtained from a man between 50 and 59 years old with Graves' ophthalmopathy. The CDR3 runs from the conserved cysteine through the conserved F or W. The D gene is left open where the match is weak. Expanded clones get a size class; other rows say once, few or many, or leave the size out.

D gene: TRBD2
V gene: TRBV12-3/TRBV12-4
clone size: many
CDR3 length: 14
J gene: TRBJ2-5
CDR3 protein: CASSTRGGRETQYF
CDR3 DNA: TGTGCCAGCAGTACACGGGGAGGGCGGGAGACCCAGTACTTC

D gene: .
V gene: TRBV11-2
clone size: .
CDR3 length: 14
J gene: TRBJ1-2
CDR3 protein: CASSLSGAGDGYTF
CDR3 DNA: TGTGCCAGCAGCTTATCAGGGGCTGGGGATGGCTACACCTTC

D gene: TRBD1
V gene: TRBV5-1
clone size: .
CDR3 length: 13
J gene: TRBJ2-7
CDR3 protein: CASSGGQGNEQYF
CDR3 DNA: TGCGCCAGCAGCGGCGGACAGGGGAACGAGCAGTACTTC

D gene: TRBD1
V gene: TRBV4-1
clone size: many
CDR3 length: 14
J gene: TRBJ2-7
CDR3 protein: CASSLWDRVDEQYF
CDR3 DNA: TGCGCCAGCAGCCTTTGGGACAGGGTAGATGAGCAGTACTTC

D gene: .
V gene: TRBV5-1
clone size: many
CDR3 length: 15
J gene: TRBJ1-6
CDR3 protein: CASSLADGNNSPLHF
CDR3 DNA: TGCGCCAGCAGCTTGGCCGACGGTAATAATTCACCCCTCCACTTT

D gene: TRBD2
V gene: TRBV29-1
clone size: many
CDR3 length: 12
J gene: TRBJ2-7
CDR3 protein: CSVAGTSYEQYF
CDR3 DNA: TGCAGCGTCGCCGGGACTAGCTACGAGCAGTACTTC

D gene: .
V gene: TRBV24-1
clone size: many
CDR3 length: 11
J gene: TRBJ2-2
CDR3 protein: CATSEGGELFF
CDR3 DNA: TGTGCCACCAGTGAGGGCGGGGAGCTGTTTTTT

D gene: .
V gene: TRBV19
clone size: many
CDR3 length: 13
J gene: TRBJ1-1
CDR3 protein: CASSTSRNTEAFF
CDR3 DNA: TGTGCCAGTAGTACCTCAAGGAACACTGAAGCTTTCTTT

D gene: .
V gene: TRBV19
clone size: many
CDR3 length: 15
J gene: TRBJ1-1
CDR3 protein: CASSMAGTMNTEAFF
CDR3 DNA: TGTGCCAGTAGTATGGCCGGGACAATGAACACTGAAGCTTTCTTT

D gene: .
V gene: TRBV5-6
clone size: many
CDR3 length: 11
J gene: TRBJ2-5
CDR3 protein: CASSYGATQYF
CDR3 DNA: TGTGCCAGCAGCTATGGGGCGACCCAGTACTTC

D gene: TRBD1
V gene: TRBV11-1
clone size: many
CDR3 length: 19
J gene: TRBJ2-2
CDR3 protein: CASSLAKPGGPLNTGELFF
CDR3 DNA: TGTGCCAGCAGCTTAGCTAAACCAGGGGGCCCTTTGAACACCGGGGAGCTGTTTTTT

D gene: .
V gene: TRBV6-1
clone size: .
CDR3 length: 13
J gene: TRBJ1-2
CDR3 protein: CASSGAGVGGYTF
CDR3 DNA: TGTGCCAGCAGTGGGGCCGGGGTTGGAGGCTACACCTTC

D gene: .
V gene: TRBV5-6
clone size: many
CDR3 length: 15
J gene: TRBJ2-7
CDR3 protein: CASSPSGSGAGEQYF
CDR3 DNA: TGTGCCAGCAGCCCTTCGGGGTCAGGCGCTGGGGAGCAGTACTTC

D gene: .
V gene: TRBV5-1
clone size: many
CDR3 length: 13
J gene: TRBJ1-1
CDR3 protein: CASSPPGASEAFF
CDR3 DNA: TGCGCCAGCAGCCCCCCAGGGGCTAGTGAAGCTTTCTTT

D gene: .
V gene: TRBV30
clone size: .
CDR3 length: 13
J gene: TRBJ1-5
CDR3 protein: CAWEVGGGQPQHF
CDR3 DNA: TGTGCCTGGGAGGTCGGGGGCGGTCAGCCCCAGCATTTT

D gene: TRBD1
V gene: TRBV14
clone size: many
CDR3 length: 14
J gene: TRBJ2-2
CDR3 protein: CASRDSTNTGELFF
CDR3 DNA: TGTGCCAGCCGGGACAGCACGAACACCGGGGAGCTGTTTTTT

D gene: .
V gene: TRBV27
clone size: many
CDR3 length: 14
J gene: TRBJ2-7
CDR3 protein: CASSPRTARYEQYF
CDR3 DNA: TGTGCCAGCAGCCCTCGGACAGCCCGTTACGAGCAGTACTTC

D gene: .
V gene: TRBV7-8
clone size: .
CDR3 length: 14
J gene: TRBJ1-1
CDR3 protein: CASRGAAMNTEAFF
CDR3 DNA: TGTGCCAGCCGCGGGGCAGCGATGAACACTGAAGCTTTCTTT

D gene: .
V gene: TRBV12-3/TRBV12-4
clone size: .
CDR3 length: 13
J gene: TRBJ1-2
CDR3 protein: CASSLNQGFGYTF
CDR3 DNA: TGTGCCAGCAGTCTGAATCAGGGTTTTGGCTACACCTTC

D gene: .
V gene: TRBV30
clone size: many
CDR3 length: 11
J gene: TRBJ2-7
CDR3 protein: CAWRGAGEQYF
CDR3 DNA: TGTGCCTGGAGGGGTGCGGGCGAGCAGTACTTC

D gene: TRBD2
V gene: TRBV7-2
clone size: many
CDR3 length: 17
J gene: TRBJ2-2
CDR3 protein: CASSLAFGTRGTGELFF
CDR3 DNA: TGTGCCAGCAGCTTAGCTTTTGGGACTAGGGGCACCGGGGAGCTGTTTTTT